Listed below are T cell receptor beta chains from one sample, sequenced in a study of beta chain features in type 1 diabetes. This table comes from immunoSEQ multiplex PCR, and its TCRdb copy is limited to in-frame clones, with some not included. The sample records some 44,000 clones, around 50% being singletons. Sequencing was done on a sample of Tregs from blood. The receptor source for this set is a woman between 18 and 29 years old in good health. CDR3s leave out the opening cysteine and the closing phenylalanine or tryptophan. Not all rows give a size; the values are once, few, many and, for expanded clones, a class.

>TRBJ1-3|TRBV27|-
ASSPSSGNTIY
>TRBJ2-7|TRBV6-5|few
ASTPRLGGVNEQY
>TRBJ2-7|TRBV7-3|few
ASSFGGGEQY
>TRBJ1-1|TRBV28|few
ASSFLGDEAF
>TRBJ2-1|TRBV7-2|-
ASSLGASGAYNEQF
>TRBJ1-1|TRBV2|-
ASSESRIVRAF
>TRBJ1-5|TRBV6-5|few
ASSGNSGNQPQH
>TRBJ2-5|TRBV10-3|few
AISEGLGTGQTETQY
>TRBJ2-5|TRBV28|-
ASSLIGAMGGTETQY
>TRBJ2-1|TRBV7-9|-
ASSLKDRGRYNEQF
>TRBJ1-5|TRBV7-9|few
ASSLWQSNQPQH
>TRBJ1-6|TRBV28|-
ASSLTRGLH
>TRBJ1-2|TRBV4-1|-
ASSQDRSGAALRNYGYT
>TRBJ2-1|TRBV21-1|few
ASSRELARDRIGEQF
>TRBJ2-3|TRBV10-3|few
AISAGLAPDTQY
>TRBJ2-1|TRBV28|few
ASAEGGNEQF
>TRBJ1-5|TRBV28|-
ASRSSGLLSNQPQH
>TRBJ1-1|TRBV30|few
AYRGQWNTEAF
>TRBJ1-5|TRBV28|-
ASRSREGLEH
>TRBJ2-7|TRBV27|few
ASSSRQGTGSYEQY
>TRBJ2-7|TRBV2|once
ASTGRFYSYEQY
>TRBJ2-5|TRBV5-6|-
ASSWRQQETQY
>TRBJ1-5|TRBV6-6|medium-sized
ASRNRGQEYNQPQH
>TRBJ2-1|TRBV2|-
ASSEGQGFWNEQF
>TRBJ2-1|TRBV5-1|-
ASRRETRWDITGEQF
>TRBJ2-1|TRBV6-5|few
ASSPGLARNEQF
>TRBJ2-7|TRBV29-1|-
SVERGGGSYEQY
>TRBJ2-3|TRBV30|-
AWSVGVSTDTQY
>TRBJ2-1|TRBV5-4|-
ASSPRTGDNEQF
>TRBJ2-1|TRBV15|-
ATSRDFSGRVYF
>TRBJ2-3|TRBV29-1|-
SVGGGGGITDTQY
>TRBJ2-7|TRBV19|-
ATKVTTGSYEQY
>TRBJ2-7|TRBV2|few
ASRGTSGAYEQY
>TRBJ2-7|TRBV29-1|-
SVSGTGGTYEQY
>-|TRBV27|-
ASSFRQGAYEQY
>TRBJ2-7|TRBV27|once
ASSRAVGGDNEQY
>TRBJ2-7|TRBV18|-
ASSRGTVGSYEQY
>TRBJ1-2|TRBV28|few
ASLQGQANYGYT
>TRBJ2-7|TRBV19|-
ASRESGSSYEQY
>-|TRBV28|-
ASSYRGTSPHEQY
>TRBJ2-1|TRBV29-1|-
SAVGLAGNEQF
>TRBJ1-4|TRBV6-5|-
ASSYKIPGNEKLF
>TRBJ2-5|TRBV5-1|-
ASSFEQLETQY
>TRBJ2-7|TRBV30|few
AWSNSGAYEQY
>TRBJ2-5|TRBV7-9|-
ASSLTGTETQY
>TRBJ2-1|TRBV7-2|-
ASSRVFNEQF
>TRBJ2-2|TRBV6-6|few
ASRGTSNTGELF
>TRBJ1-1|TRBV7-9|-
ASSPDITEAF
>TRBJ2-2|TRBV27|-
ASSLSAGFSGELF
>TRBJ1-5|TRBV7-9|-
ASSLGQPNQPQH
>TRBJ2-1|TRBV5-1|-
ASSLGTGPYNEQF